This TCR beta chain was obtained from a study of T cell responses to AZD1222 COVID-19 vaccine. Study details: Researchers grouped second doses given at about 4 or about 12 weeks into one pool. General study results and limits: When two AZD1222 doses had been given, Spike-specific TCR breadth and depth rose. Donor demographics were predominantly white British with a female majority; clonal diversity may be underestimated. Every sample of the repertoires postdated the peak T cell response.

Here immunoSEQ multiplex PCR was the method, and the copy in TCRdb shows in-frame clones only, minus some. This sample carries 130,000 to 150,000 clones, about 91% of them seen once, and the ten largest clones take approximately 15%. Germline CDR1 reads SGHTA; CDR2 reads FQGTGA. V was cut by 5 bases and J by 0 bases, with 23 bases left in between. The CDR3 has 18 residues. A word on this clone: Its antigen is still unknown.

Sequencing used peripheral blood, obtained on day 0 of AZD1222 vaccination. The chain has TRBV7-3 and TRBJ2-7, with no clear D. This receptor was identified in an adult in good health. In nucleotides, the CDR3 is TGTGCCAGCAGCCCCTACTTAAGTACCAGATTGAGCTCCTACGAGCAGTACTTC. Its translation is CASSPYLSTRLSSYEQYF. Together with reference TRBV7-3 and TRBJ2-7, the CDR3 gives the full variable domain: GAGVSQTPSNKVTEKGKYVELRCDPISGHTALYWYRQSLGQGPEFLIYFQGTGAADDSGLPNDRFFAVRPEGSVSTLKIQRTERGDSAVYLCASSPYLSTRLSSYEQYFGPGTRLTVT.